The TCR beta chain described here comes from a study of Graves' ophthalmopathy and Graves' hyperthyroidism. Study results and caveats: Using a 13-signature model, the authors split ophthalmopathy from stable hyperthyroidism, with around 85% sensitivity and approximately 84% specificity. The model forecast ophthalmopathy progression, reaching over 70% sensitivity and approximately 72% specificity.

Using RNA transcripts, the TCR beta CDR3 regions were amplified. The workflow started with a first-round RT-PCR run with HTBI primers and then moved on to a second-round multiplex PCR. TCRdb itself ran the multiplex PCR reads through MiXCR, one entry per CDR3 protein. The data contain some 350,000 distinct CDR3 sequences, 17% of them seen just once; the ten biggest clones take up roughly 2.3%. The hyperthyroidism patients, aged 18 to 65, had been newly diagnosed, with under 2 months' duration. J was trimmed by 1 base and V by 1 base; bases with no gene match: 6. Germline V gene sequence: CDR1 LGHDT, CDR2 YNNKEL (reference sequence). The CDR3 length is 17 residues. On this clonotype itself: Its specificity is unknown.

Specimen: peripheral blood. This chain links TRBV3-1 with TRBJ2-2; 7 nucleotides align to TRBD2. This clonotype was sampled from an adult woman with stable Graves' hyperthyroidism. The CDR3 DNA reads as TGTGCCAGCAGCCAAGGGGTTCGGGGGGAGAACACCGGGGAGCTGTTTTTT. It specifies CASSQGVRGENTGELFF.